This T cell receptor beta chain appears in the sequencing data of a study of cytomegalovirus exposure and HLA in healthy donors (dated by TCRdb to about 2017). Regarding the complete study: An earlier analysis of several hundred of the donors reported 250 to 300 Gb of sequence data and about 120 million unique TCR beta sequences obtained from about 179 million T cells. An early release that covered about 600 HLA-typed donors contained approximately 300 gigabases of sequencing data and tens of millions of unique TCR sequences. The genetic ancestry cluster associated with self-reported Caucasian donors included around four fifths of the 300 to 400 genotyped donors. The study aimed to test whether signatures of past pathogen exposure could be identified by cataloging public T cell receptors. Using immunosequencing, the study profiled T cell repertoires from fewer than 850 subjects and related those repertoires to cytomegalovirus serostatus. In addition to the first cohort of 650 to 800 subjects, a separate validation cohort of about 120 different subjects was used. High-throughput TCR immunosequencing, statistical association of individual TCRs with disease status, and machine learning were combined to predict cytomegalovirus infection status. A later analysis re-analyzed previously published TCR beta repertoires from approximately 670 donors and added high-resolution HLA genotyping to study TCR occurrence patterns. The later analysis used no new phenotypic data to find candidate immune exposures, relying instead on TCR beta sequences and their occurrence across donors. In an earlier analysis of roughly 540 of the donors, high-throughput TCR beta sequencing was used to judge whether each TCR beta V gene segment behaved as functional or pseudogenic. Alongside the repertoire data, information on donor age, sex, ethnicity and CMV serostatus was compiled. Genome-wide SNP genotypes for about 60% of the roughly 670 donors were used in a later genetic analysis, which treated that subset as a discovery cohort. Every discovery cohort repertoire had been produced on one sequencing platform. HLA typing included class I and class II loci at four-digit resolution. Typing coverage differed by locus: A, B, C, DRB1 and DQB1 were typed in roughly 620-630 donors, DQA1 in 522, DPA1 in 600 to 610, and DPB1 in approximately 450. Several DR-DQ haplotypes were treated as single units for association and clustering because of strong linkage in the cohort. Across around 400 genotyped donors of the cohort, an average of about 200,000 unique TCR beta nucleotide sequences per donor were sequenced, and roughly a sixth of those sequences were non-productive. What the work shows at the level of the full study, not this receptor alone: According to a later analysis, parvovirus B19, influenza, CMV and Epstein-Barr virus appeared linked to several top co-occurrence clusters. In a later analysis, HLA-associated TCR beta chains showed more clonal expansion and lower generation probabilities than non-associated chains that were equally common. Only TCR beta chains were sequenced in this cohort, and the absence of alpha or paired-chain data limited detectable features. In vitro tests confirmed that a few of the cytomegalovirus-associated TCR beta chains recognize cytomegalovirus antigens. The only immune exposure information available for the cohort was CMV serostatus. A cluster of highly shared sequence variants was judged likely to be a technical artifact of the sequencing pipeline. Some IMGT-functional V segments, including TRBV6-2 and TRBV6-3, could not be distinguished by the 87-base-pair reads and were therefore excluded. In a later analysis, the rate of TCR association differed among HLA loci, with DRB1 alleles having the most associated TCRs and HLA-C alleles having the fewest. The presence/absence analyses assumed that sequencing depth was roughly uniform across donors, and that assumption may not be true. A later genetic analysis reported fewer N-insertions in productive TCRs among donors in an Asian-associated ancestry cluster than the roughly 700-donor mean. While some public TCRs were present in many individuals, most TCR sequences turned up only very rarely across donors. V-gene and J-gene trimming of TCR beta chains was associated with a missense DCLRE1C variant in a later genetic analysis, and the association was replicated in an independent cohort. In an earlier analysis of around 600 of the donors, most TCR beta V segments appeared in productive rearrangements about 87% or about 30% of the time, broadly matching IMGT annotations. In the study, around 160 TCR beta chains were listed as associated with cytomegalovirus. Linkage disequilibrium might explain the correlated functional status among segregating V segments, but an unknown experimental factor could not be ruled out. A further reported finding was that TCR beta sequences accurately predicted the HLA-A and HLA-B alleles for most subjects in the first cohort. Because HLA typing was missing for some donors at each locus, association tests included only the typed subset. A later analysis found that most CMV-associated TCR beta chains appeared HLA-restricted, with HLA associations seemingly driven largely by CMV exposure. It was suggested by the authors that the approach could potentially be generalized to other disease states and immunological phenotypes. When HLA alleles, especially DR and DQ, strongly co-occurred, attributing TCR associations to individual alleles was difficult. Specific HLA alleles were associated with more than 15,000 TCR beta sequences at a false discovery rate of 0.05 in a later analysis. Because counts were too low, about 15 rarely observed V segments, including chromosome 9 orphons, were left out of the earlier analysis of 587 of the donors. The classifier was reported to diagnose cytomegalovirus status with high specificity and sensitivity in both the original and validation cohorts.

CDR3 length: 16 amino acids, cysteine to phenylalanine. CDR3 DNA is the only sequence kept; it has 48 bases, read in frame from the first base. As encoded in the germline V gene, CDR1 is SGHRS while CDR2 is YFSETQ. Relative to germline, V is missing 0 bases and J is missing 4 bases, with 4 bases of the junction outside any gene match. The cohort comprised some 730 healthy bone marrow donors. At the time of sampling, every cohort member was nominally healthy, though immune exposures that went unrecorded were likely present. The donor was CMV seronegative and was included in the group of 352 seronegative cohort members. Each donor provided a peripheral blood sample, and peripheral blood mononuclear cells were used for TCR beta sequencing. Genomic DNA extraction from the blood cell samples was performed with the Qiagen DNeasy Blood Extraction Kit. Libraries were built with the immunoSEQ multiplex PCR assay. For the multiplex PCR, a mixture combining 60 forward primers for TCR Vbeta segments and 13 reverse primers for TCR Jbeta segments was used. Amplification of the CDR3 region of rearranged TCR beta genes was performed with a multiplex PCR assay on genomic DNA. On the Illumina HiSeq System, the amplified TCR beta libraries were sequenced as 87-base-pair reads. For the original study's pipeline: Across the roughly 700 repertoires, a later analysis counted tens of millions of unique TCR beta chains, some 11 million of which were shared by at least two donors. A nearest-neighbor algorithm error-corrected the raw reads and collapsed the reads into unique sequences, merging closely related sequences to remove PCR and sequencing errors. Alignment of CDR3 sequences to IMGT reference sequences was used to assign V, D and J gene segments. For a sequence to be retained, a match of at least six nucleotides was required to both a V gene segment and a J gene segment. Rearrangements were called productive when the CDR3 lacked stop codons and stayed in frame with V and J; all others were non-productive. Following IMGT convention, CDR3 was defined as the stretch from the second conserved V-encoded cysteine to the conserved J-encoded phenylalanine. The earlier analysis of more than 450 of the donors excluded sequences that lacked an unambiguous match to a single V gene segment. An earlier analysis of several hundred of the donors called V segments functional above 56.7% productive rearrangements and segregating when the between-donor standard deviation exceeded 5%. To diagnose cytomegalovirus status from the catalog of TCR beta chain sequences, a statistical classification framework was built. V and J gene assignment, in a later analysis, came from comparing TCR nucleotide sequences with IMGT/GENE-DB human TR gene sequences. The TCRdist pipeline was used in a later analysis to assign CDR3 sequences and most-parsimonious VDJ recombination scenarios. In a later analysis, each TCR beta chain was defined by its CDR3 amino acid sequence together with its V-gene family, and reads without a unique V-gene family were excluded. In a later analysis, several hundred highly shared, low-generation-probability nucleotide sequences were removed to address suspected cross-contamination and a sequencing artifact. A later analysis calculated a clonal expansion index for each public chain from normalized within-repertoire ranks of inferred template counts. In a later analysis, generation probabilities were computed using a VDJ recombination model fitted to out-of-frame rearrangements, and the results were checked against IGoR. Hypergeometric tests were used in a later analysis to score TCR-TCR, TCR-HLA and TCR-CMV co-occurrence, with a repertoire-size bias correction applied to the TCR pairs. False discovery rates were estimated in a later analysis by permuting HLA or CMV assignments 20 times. A later analysis grouped co-occurring TCRs with DBSCAN, adding TCRdist sequence similarity when clustering within HLA-allele-positive subsets. For co-occurrence clustering, repertoires with fewer than 30,000 or more than 120,000 public chains were excluded, along with 5 or 6 repertoires with anomalous nucleotide sharing. In its TCRdb copy, this immuneACCESS table keeps in-frame sequences only and misses some clones. Where compared with another copy, unresolved V genes explain less than half of these, and the others have no known cause. V, J and clone size are those of that table, while D and trimming were read from the DNA. The sample records about 160,000 clones, more than 80% of which are singletons. The top ten clones comprise around 13% of the sample.

For this clone: Its antigen remains unidentified. Per-base qualities were not stored, and no clone one base away is much larger.

Sequenced sample: PBMCs. This clonotype was sampled from a woman aged 45-65 years in good health and CMV-seronegative. This sequence uses TRBV5-1 and TRBJ2-1, with TRBD2 matching 10 junction bases. DNA sequence: TGCGCCAGCAGCTTGGCTGTGACTAGCGGGTACAATGAGCAGTTCTTC. It encodes CASSLAVTSGYNEQFF.